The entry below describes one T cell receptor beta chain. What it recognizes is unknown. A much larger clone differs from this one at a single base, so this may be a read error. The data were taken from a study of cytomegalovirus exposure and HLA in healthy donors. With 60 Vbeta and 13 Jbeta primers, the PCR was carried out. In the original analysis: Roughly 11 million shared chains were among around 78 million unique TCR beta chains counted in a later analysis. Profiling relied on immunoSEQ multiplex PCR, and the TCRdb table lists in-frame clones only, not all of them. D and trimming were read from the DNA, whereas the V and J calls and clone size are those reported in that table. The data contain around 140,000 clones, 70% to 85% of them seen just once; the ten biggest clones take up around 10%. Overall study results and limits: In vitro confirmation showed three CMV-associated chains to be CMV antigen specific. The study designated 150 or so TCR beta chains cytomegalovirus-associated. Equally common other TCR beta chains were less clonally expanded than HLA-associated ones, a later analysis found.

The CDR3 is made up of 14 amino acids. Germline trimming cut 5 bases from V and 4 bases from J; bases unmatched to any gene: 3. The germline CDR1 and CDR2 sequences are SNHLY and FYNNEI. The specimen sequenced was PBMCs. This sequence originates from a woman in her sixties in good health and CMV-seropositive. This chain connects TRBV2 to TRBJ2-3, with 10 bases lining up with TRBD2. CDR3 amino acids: CASSLAGEADTQYF. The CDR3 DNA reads TGTGCCAGCAGTCTAGCGGGAGAGGCAGATACGCAGTATTTT.